Listed below are T cell receptor beta chains from one sample, sequenced in a study of CD8 T cells in ankylosing spondylitis. Each CDR3 protein gets one entry after TCRdb re-called the 5' RACE reads with MiXCR. The table shows about 250,000 distinct CDR3 sequences, with over 30% occurring only once. The sample comprised blood, either unsorted or a sorted T cell fraction (not recorded which). The receptors stem from a male donor with ankylosing spondylitis or in good health (not recorded which). Both conserved end residues are trimmed from each CDR3. D genes are given only for firm matches.

d_gene	v_gene	j_gene	CDR3aa
.	TRBV5-1	TRBJ1-1	ASSLRWASEAF
TRBD1	TRBV10-3	TRBJ2-7	AIWDRGYEQY
TRBD2	TRBV20-1	TRBJ2-3	SARDRKGASGGSDTQY
.	TRBV5-1	TRBJ2-5	ASSLDQGRKTQY
.	TRBV20-1	TRBJ1-3	SATTGRLGNTIY
.	TRBV20-1	TRBJ2-7	SATEGQTYEQY
TRBD2	TRBV12-3/TRBV12-4	TRBJ2-3	ASSRLAGTTDTQY
.	TRBV7-6	TRBJ2-7	ASSLILGREQY
.	TRBV27	TRBJ2-5	ASSLGQRAGETQY
.	TRBV27	TRBJ2-7	ASSLSTGIMYEQY
.	TRBV29-1	TRBJ2-2	SAQGGGHTGELF
TRBD1	TRBV27	TRBJ1-4	ASRPGQGGEKLF
.	TRBV29-1	TRBJ2-5	SVEGFGQIQETQY
.	TRBV12-3/TRBV12-4	TRBJ1-2	ASSLGGAWVYGYT
.	TRBV5-1	TRBJ2-3	ASSIGSRTDTQY
.	TRBV12-3/TRBV12-4	TRBJ2-1	ASSFLGGEQF
.	TRBV15	TRBJ2-3	ATSRDVRMRDTQY
.	TRBV7-3	TRBJ2-3	ASMGGSTDTQY
.	TRBV20-1	TRBJ1-1	SARSDNTEAF
TRBD1	TRBV27	TRBJ2-7	ASSLSGTGIEQY
.	TRBV3-1	TRBJ2-7	ASSQDGKLLY
TRBD1	TRBV20-1	TRBJ2-6	SARDRTGNSGANVLT
TRBD2	TRBV14	TRBJ2-5	ASSQDWTSGEETQY
TRBD2	TRBV5-1	TRBJ2-5	ASSLVPSGGQETQY
.	TRBV7-9	TRBJ2-3	ASSMGDTQY
TRBD1	TRBV15	TRBJ2-1	ATSIRTGTYEQF
TRBD1	TRBV10-3	TRBJ1-1	AISENRDRGLGAF
TRBD1	TRBV29-1	TRBJ2-1	SVLGTGPNEQF
TRBD1	TRBV29-1	TRBJ1-3	SVETGVSGNTIY
.	TRBV12-3/TRBV12-4	TRBJ1-5	ASSQQNNQPQH
.	TRBV6-1	TRBJ2-7	ASRLGVAAVEQY
.	TRBV20-1	TRBJ2-7	SAEDSSYEQY
.	TRBV7-2	TRBJ2-1	ASSPEGGTYNEQF
.	TRBV6-5	TRBJ2-3	ASSYPGGGSTQY
.	TRBV5-5	TRBJ2-7	ASSFVVLSYEQY
TRBD2	TRBV7-2	TRBJ2-3	ASSALAGDLGDTQY
.	TRBV18	TRBJ2-7	ASSRSRQETYEQY
.	TRBV11-1	TRBJ2-2	ASSLARFGVTDTGELF
.	TRBV7-3	TRBJ2-2	ASSSGGYTGELF
.	TRBV7-8	TRBJ1-5	ASSWGGALDNQPQH